This TCR beta chain was found in a study of cytomegalovirus exposure and HLA in healthy donors. Researchers ran the PCR with 60 Vbeta and 13 Jbeta primers. Repertoires were generated with immunoSEQ multiplex PCR, while TCRdb's copy carries only in-frame clones and drops some. The sample carries some 44,000 clones, around 50% recorded once. This clone was seen a handful of times. Its antigen remains unknown. Germline V gene data show CDR1 as SGHTS and CDR2 as YDEGEE. V lost 0 bases, J lost 7 bases, and 8 bases lay in between. This CDR3 has 14 residues. Broader study findings: Researchers reported that a few CMV-associated chains were confirmed in vitro as CMV antigen-specific. The classifier reportedly diagnosed cytomegalovirus status with high specificity and sensitivity.

This rearrangement joins TRBV5-8 to TRBJ1-6; a possible D gene is TRBD1 (5 bases). Sequencing input: PBMCs. The TCR originated in a human donor in good health. The CDR3 here is CASSLGQKNSPLHF. The CDR3, as DNA: TGTGCCAGCAGCTTGGGACAGAAGAATTCACCCCTCCACTTT.